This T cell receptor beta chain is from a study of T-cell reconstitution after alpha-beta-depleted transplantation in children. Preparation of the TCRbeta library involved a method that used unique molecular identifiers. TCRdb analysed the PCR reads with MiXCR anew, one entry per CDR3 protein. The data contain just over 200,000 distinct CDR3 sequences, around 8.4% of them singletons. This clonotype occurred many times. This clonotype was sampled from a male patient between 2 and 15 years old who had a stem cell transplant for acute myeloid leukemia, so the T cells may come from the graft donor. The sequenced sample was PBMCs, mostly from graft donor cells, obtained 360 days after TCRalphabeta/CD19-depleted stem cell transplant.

This CDR3 reads CASSPPTRIFNNEQFF. The DNA for the CDR3 is TGTGCCAGCTCACCACCCACTAGGATCTTCAACAATGAGCAGTTCTTC. This chain connects TRBV18 to TRBJ2-1; D is possibly TRBD2 (5 bases). CDR1 is KGHSH and CDR2 is LQKENI in the germline V gene. This CDR3 contains 16 residues. V dropped 0 bases and J dropped 5 bases, with 14 bases sitting between them.